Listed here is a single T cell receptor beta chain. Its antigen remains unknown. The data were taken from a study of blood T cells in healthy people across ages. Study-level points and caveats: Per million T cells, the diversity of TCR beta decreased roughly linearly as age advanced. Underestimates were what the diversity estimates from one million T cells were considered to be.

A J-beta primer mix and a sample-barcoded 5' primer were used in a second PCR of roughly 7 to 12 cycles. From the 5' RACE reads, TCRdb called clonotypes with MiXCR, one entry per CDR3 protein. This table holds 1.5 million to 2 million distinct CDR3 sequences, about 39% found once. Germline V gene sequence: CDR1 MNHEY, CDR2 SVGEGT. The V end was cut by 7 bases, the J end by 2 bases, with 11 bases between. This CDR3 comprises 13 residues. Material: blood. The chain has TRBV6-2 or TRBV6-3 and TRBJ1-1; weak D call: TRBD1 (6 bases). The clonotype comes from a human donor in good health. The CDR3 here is CASNPGHNTEAFF. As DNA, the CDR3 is TGTGCCAGCAACCCGGGACACAACACTGAAGCTTTCTTT.